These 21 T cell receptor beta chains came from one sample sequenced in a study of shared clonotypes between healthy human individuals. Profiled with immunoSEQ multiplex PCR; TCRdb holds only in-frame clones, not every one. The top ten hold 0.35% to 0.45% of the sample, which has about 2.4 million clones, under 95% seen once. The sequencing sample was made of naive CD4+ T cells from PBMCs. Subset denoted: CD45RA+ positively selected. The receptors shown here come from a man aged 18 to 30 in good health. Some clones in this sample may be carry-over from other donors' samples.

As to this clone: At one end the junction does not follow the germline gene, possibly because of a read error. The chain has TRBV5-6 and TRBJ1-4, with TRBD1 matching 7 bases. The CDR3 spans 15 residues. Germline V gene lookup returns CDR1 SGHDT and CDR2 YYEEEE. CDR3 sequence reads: CASRLAGQSFEKLFF. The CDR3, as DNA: TGTGCCAGCAGGTTGGCGGGACAGAGTTTCGAAAAACTGTTTTTT.

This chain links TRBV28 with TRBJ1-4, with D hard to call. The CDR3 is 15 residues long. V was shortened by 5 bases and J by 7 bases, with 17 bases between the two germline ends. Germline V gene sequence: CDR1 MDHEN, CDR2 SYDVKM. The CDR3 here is CASSTSTSIREKLFF. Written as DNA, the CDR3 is TGTGCCAGCAGTACGTCCACCTCAATTCGTGAAAAACTGTTTTTT. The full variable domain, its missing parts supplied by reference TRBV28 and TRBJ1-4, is DVKVTQSSRYLVKRTGEKVFLECVQDMDHENMFWYRQDPGLGLRLIYFSYDVKMKEKGDIPEGYSVSREKKERFSLILESASTNQTSMYLCASSTSTSIREKLFFGSGTQLSVL.

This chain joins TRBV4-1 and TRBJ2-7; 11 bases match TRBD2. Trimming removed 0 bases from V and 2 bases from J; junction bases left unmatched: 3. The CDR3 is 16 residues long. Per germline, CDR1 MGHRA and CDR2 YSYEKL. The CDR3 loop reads CASSQDLLAGAYEQYF. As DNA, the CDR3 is TGCGCCAGCAGCCAAGACCTACTAGCGGGAGCCTACGAGCAGTACTTC.

CDR3 sequence reads: CASSIDYRKQYF. The CDR3 DNA reads TGTGCCAGTAGTATAGATTACAGGAAGCAGTACTTC. The V call is TRBV19, the J call TRBJ2-7; TRBD1 is a possible D gene (5 bases). Trimming took off 0 bases at V and 8 bases at J, with 8 bases between the two ends. CDR1 is LNHDA and CDR2 is SQIVND in the germline V gene (reference sequence). CDR3 length: 12 amino acids.

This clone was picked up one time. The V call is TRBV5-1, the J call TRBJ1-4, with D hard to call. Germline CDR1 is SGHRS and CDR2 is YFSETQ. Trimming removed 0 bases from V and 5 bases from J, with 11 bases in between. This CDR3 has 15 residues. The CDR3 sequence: CASSLGLQGNEKLFF. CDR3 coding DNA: TGCGCCAGCAGCTTGGGCTTACAAGGGAATGAAAAACTGTTTTTT.

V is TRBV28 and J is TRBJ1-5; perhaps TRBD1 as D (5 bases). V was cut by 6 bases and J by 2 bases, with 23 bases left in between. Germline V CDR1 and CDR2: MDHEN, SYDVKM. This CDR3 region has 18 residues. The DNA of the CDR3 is TGTGCCAGCAGGCCCCCTCAGGGTGGAGGCTTCGGCAATCAGCCCCAGCATTTT. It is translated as CASRPPQGGGFGNQPQHF.

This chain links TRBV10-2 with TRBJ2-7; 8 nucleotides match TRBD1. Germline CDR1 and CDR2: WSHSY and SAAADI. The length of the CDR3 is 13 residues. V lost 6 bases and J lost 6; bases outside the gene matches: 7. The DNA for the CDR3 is TGCGCCAGCAGATCGACAGGGGACCTCGAGCAGTACTTC. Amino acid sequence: CASRSTGDLEQYF.

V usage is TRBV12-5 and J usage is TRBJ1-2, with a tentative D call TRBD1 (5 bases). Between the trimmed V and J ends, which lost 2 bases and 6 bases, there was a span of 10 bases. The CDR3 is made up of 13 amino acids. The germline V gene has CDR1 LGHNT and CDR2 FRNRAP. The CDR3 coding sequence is TGTGCTAGTGGTTTGACCAGGGCGGATGGCTACACCTTC. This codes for CASGLTRADGYTF.

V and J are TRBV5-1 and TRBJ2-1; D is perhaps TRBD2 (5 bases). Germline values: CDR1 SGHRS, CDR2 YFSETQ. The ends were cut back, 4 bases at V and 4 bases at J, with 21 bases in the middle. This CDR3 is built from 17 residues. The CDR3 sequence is CASSPRTGAGRYNEQFF. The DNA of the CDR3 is TGCGCCAGCAGCCCCAGAACCGGCGCGGGTCGATACAATGAGCAGTTCTTC. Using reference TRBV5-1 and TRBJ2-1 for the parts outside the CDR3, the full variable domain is KAGVTQTPRYLIKTRGQQVTLSCSPISGHRSVSWYQQTPGQGLQFLFEYFSETQRNKGNFPGRFSGRQFSNSRSEMNVSTLELGDSALYLCASSPRTGAGRYNEQFFGPGTRLTVL.

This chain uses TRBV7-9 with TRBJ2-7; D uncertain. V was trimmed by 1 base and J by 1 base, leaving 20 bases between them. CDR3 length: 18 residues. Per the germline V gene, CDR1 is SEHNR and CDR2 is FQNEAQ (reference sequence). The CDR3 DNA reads TGTGCCAGCAGCTTAGGAGGACGGAGTCCAATACAATCCTACGAGCAGTACTTC. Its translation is CASSLGGRSPIQSYEQYF.

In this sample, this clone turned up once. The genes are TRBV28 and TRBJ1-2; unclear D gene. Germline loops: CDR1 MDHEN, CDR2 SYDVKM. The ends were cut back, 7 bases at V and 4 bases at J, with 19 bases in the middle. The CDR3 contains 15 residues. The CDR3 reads CASIDGSPRFYGYTF. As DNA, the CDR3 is TGTGCCAGCATCGATGGCTCCCCGCGCTTCTATGGCTACACCTTC.

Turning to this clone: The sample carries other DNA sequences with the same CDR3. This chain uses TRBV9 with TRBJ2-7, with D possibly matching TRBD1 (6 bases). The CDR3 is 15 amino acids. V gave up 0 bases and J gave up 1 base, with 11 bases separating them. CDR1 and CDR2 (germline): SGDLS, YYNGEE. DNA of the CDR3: TGTGCCAGCAGCGTAGGGCAGGGGAGATCCTACGAGCAGTACTTC. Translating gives CASSVGQGRSYEQYF.

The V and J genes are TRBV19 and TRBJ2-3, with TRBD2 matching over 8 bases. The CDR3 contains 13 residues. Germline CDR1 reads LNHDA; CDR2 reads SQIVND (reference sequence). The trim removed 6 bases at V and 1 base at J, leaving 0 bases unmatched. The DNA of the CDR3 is TGTGCCAGTAGACTAGCGGGCACAGATACGCAGTATTTT. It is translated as CASRLAGTDTQYF.

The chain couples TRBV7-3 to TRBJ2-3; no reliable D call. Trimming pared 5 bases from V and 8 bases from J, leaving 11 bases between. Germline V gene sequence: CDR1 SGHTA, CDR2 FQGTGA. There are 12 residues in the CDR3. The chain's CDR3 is CASSPGVGTQYF. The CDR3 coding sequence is TGTGCCAGCAGCCCTGGTGTGGGTACGCAGTATTTT.

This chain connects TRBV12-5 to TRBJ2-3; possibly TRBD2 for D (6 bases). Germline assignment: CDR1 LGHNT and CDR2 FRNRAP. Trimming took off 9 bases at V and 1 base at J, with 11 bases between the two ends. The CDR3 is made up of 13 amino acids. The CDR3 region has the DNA TGTGCTAGCAACCCGGGGGGCACAGATACGCAGTATTTT. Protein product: CASNPGGTDTQYF.

In nucleotides, the CDR3 is TGTGCCAGCAGTGAAGGGGTTAGATGGAGTACAGATACGCAGTATTTT. It yields the protein CASSEGVRWSTDTQYF. V is TRBV6-1 and J is TRBJ2-3; D unresolved. The CDR3 length is 16 residues. Trimming removed 1 base from V and 3 bases from J, with 14 bases in between. The germline V gene encodes CDR1 MNHNS and CDR2 SASEGT.

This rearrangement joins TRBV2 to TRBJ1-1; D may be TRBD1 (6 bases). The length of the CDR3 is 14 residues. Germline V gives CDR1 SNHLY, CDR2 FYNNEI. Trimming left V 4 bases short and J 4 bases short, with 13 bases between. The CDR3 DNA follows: TGTGCCAGCAGTGCCCAGGGGCGCGGCACTGAAGCTTTCTTT. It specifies CASSAQGRGTEAFF.

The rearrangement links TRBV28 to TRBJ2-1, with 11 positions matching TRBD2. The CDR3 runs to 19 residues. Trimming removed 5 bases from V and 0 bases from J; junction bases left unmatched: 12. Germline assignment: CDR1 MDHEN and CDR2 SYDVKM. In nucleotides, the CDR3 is TGTGCCAGCAGTGCCCCCCTTGGGACTAGCGGTTACTCCTACAATGAGCAGTTCTTC. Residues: CASSAPLGTSGYSYNEQFF. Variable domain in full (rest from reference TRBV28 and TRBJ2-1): DVKVTQSSRYLVKRTGEKVFLECVQDMDHENMFWYRQDPGLGLRLIYFSYDVKMKEKGDIPEGYSVSREKKERFSLILESASTNQTSMYLCASSAPLGTSGYSYNEQFFGPGTRLTVL.

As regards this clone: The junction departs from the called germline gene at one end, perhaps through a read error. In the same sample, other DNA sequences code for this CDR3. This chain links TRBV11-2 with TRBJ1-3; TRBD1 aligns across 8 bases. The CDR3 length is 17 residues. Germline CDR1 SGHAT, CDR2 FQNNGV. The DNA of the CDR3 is TGCGCCAGCAGCTTAGCAGGGGGCGCGGGTTTTGGAAACACCATATATTTT. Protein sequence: CASSLAGGAGFGNTIYF.

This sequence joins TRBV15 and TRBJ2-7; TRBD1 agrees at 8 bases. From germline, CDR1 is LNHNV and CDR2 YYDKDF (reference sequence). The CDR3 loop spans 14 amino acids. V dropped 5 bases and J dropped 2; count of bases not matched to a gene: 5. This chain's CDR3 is CATSEGTGPYEQYF. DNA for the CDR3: TGTGCCACCAGCGAGGGGACAGGTCCCTACGAGCAGTACTTC.

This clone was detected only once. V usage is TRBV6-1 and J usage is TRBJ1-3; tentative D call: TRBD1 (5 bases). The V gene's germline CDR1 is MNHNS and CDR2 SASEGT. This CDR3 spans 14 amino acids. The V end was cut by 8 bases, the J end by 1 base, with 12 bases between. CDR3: CASLGTLSGNTIYF. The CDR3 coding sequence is TGTGCCAGCCTAGGGACTCTATCTGGAAACACCATATATTTT.